A selection of T cell receptor beta chains follows, all from one sample in a study of identical twins. TCRdb independently ran MiXCR on the 5' RACE reads; one entry per CDR3 protein. The table has hundreds of thousands of distinct CDR3 sequences, 21% seen once; the top ten hold about 4.3%. Separately, the same data were catalogued under a study of T cells expressing NK-cell markers.

Sequencing was performed on PBMCs. Every receptor here comes from a woman aged 18-29 years in good health. CDR3s include the opening cysteine and the closing phenylalanine or tryptophan. Fields, in order: D gene, J gene, V gene, clone size, CDR3 protein, CDR3 DNA. A D gene is named only where the DNA matches it firmly. The listing skips clone size in some rows; elsewhere it reads once, few, many or a size class.

>-|TRBJ1-6|TRBV7-9|few
CAGRQVNSPLHF
TGTGCCGGAAGACAGGTGAATTCACCCCTCCACTTT
>TRBD1|TRBJ2-1|TRBV10-3|few
CAISRDSSYNEQFF
TGTGCCATCAGCCGGGACAGCTCCTACAATGAGCAGTTCTTC
>TRBD2|TRBJ2-5|TRBV7-9|-
CASSGGLVQETQYF
TGTGCCAGCAGCGGCGGACTAGTACAAGAGACCCAGTACTTC
>TRBD1|TRBJ1-6|TRBV2|few
CASSPTGVDSPLHF
TGTGCCAGCAGTCCGACAGGGGTGGATTCACCCCTCCACTTT
>-|TRBJ2-3|TRBV18|-
CASSPARVDTQYF
TGTGCCAGCTCACCGGCCCGAGTAGATACGCAGTATTTT
>TRBD2|TRBJ2-3|TRBV6-2/TRBV6-3|-
CASSPTSGGTFTDTQYF
TGTGCCAGCAGCCCGACTAGCGGGGGGACCTTCACAGATACGCAGTATTTT
>TRBD1|TRBJ1-4|TRBV10-2|-
CASRGTGEEEKLFF
TGCGCCAGCAGGGGGACAGGGGAAGAGGAAAAACTGTTTTTT
>-|TRBJ2-7|TRBV10-3|-
CAIRGTWEQYF
TGTGCCATCAGGGGGACCTGGGAGCAGTACTTC
>-|TRBJ2-7|TRBV7-2|few
CASSFSWEAGSYEQYF
TGTGCCAGCAGCTTCTCTTGGGAGGCCGGGTCCTACGAGCAGTACTTC
>-|TRBJ2-1|TRBV5-6|-
CASSSYSVNEQFF
TGTGCCAGCAGCTCTTACAGCGTCAATGAGCAGTTCTTC
>-|TRBJ1-4|TRBV9|few
CASSVNGSPNEKLFF
TGTGCCAGCAGCGTTAATGGATCGCCTAATGAAAAACTGTTTTTT
>TRBD1|TRBJ1-1|TRBV3-1|-
CASSQGGQGHFNTEAFF
TGTGCCAGCAGCCAAGGGGGACAGGGGCATTTTAACACTGAAGCTTTCTTT
>TRBD2|TRBJ2-3|TRBV6-1|-
CASRPPQGGGSYTQYF
TGTGCCAGCAGACCCCCACAGGGCGGGGGGTCCTATACGCAGTATTTT
>-|TRBJ2-1|TRBV14|-
CASSQRTSTGYNEQFF
TGTGCCAGCAGCCAAAGAACCTCGACGGGTTACAATGAGCAGTTCTTC
>TRBD2|TRBJ2-7|TRBV10-3|few
CAISESAGGGEQYF
TGTGCCATCAGTGAGTCGGCGGGGGGAGGTGAGCAGTACTTC
>TRBD2|TRBJ2-1|TRBV3-1|many
CASSPTGTTREQFF
TGTGCCAGCAGCCCCACCGGGACTACTCGTGAGCAGTTCTTC
>TRBD2|TRBJ2-7|TRBV10-2|-
CASSERRGGTREQYF
TGCGCCAGCAGTGAGAGGCGGGGGGGCACGAGGGAGCAGTACTTC
>-|TRBJ2-1|TRBV4-3|-
CASSLSRKGTLYNEQFF
TGCGCCAGCAGCCTATCTCGAAAGGGGACTTTGTACAATGAGCAGTTCTTC
>TRBD1|TRBJ2-1|TRBV6-5|few
CASSYRIQGANNEQFF
TGTGCCAGCAGCTACAGGATACAGGGGGCAAACAATGAGCAGTTCTTC
>-|TRBJ1-6|TRBV5-6|-
CASSLGRPNSPLHF
TGTGCCAGCAGCTTGGGACGGCCGAATTCACCCCTCCACTTT
>-|TRBJ2-1|TRBV27|few
CASMGSSYNEQFF
TGTGCCAGCATGGGCAGCTCCTACAATGAGCAGTTCTTC
>TRBD2|TRBJ2-2|TRBV6-5|-
CASSWTSGGRAGELFF
TGTGCCAGCAGTTGGACTAGCGGGGGGAGAGCCGGGGAGCTGTTTTTT
>-|TRBJ2-7|TRBV10-3|-
CAITGDAYEQYF
TGTGCCATCACTGGGGACGCGTACGAGCAGTACTTC
>-|TRBJ2-7|TRBV29-1|-
CSALGQPGGDEQYF
TGCAGCGCTCTCGGCCAACCAGGCGGCGACGAGCAGTACTTC
>-|TRBJ2-7|TRBV27|few
CASRDGTTGTYEQYF
TGTGCCAGCAGAGACGGCACTACAGGGACCTACGAGCAGTACTTC